This T cell receptor (beta chain) was recovered during a study of PD-L1 blockade in urothelial cancer. On the study more broadly: It was at some point between 2013 and 2015 that patients started atezolizumab at 1,200 mg intravenously every 3 weeks. Analysis of blood occurred 3 weeks (second dose) and 6 weeks after treatment start.

The assay was immunoSEQ multiplex PCR, and TCRdb's table has in-frame clones only and misses some. The table shows tens of thousands of clones, with roughly 86% occurring only once. Between the trimmed V and J ends, which lost 4 bases and 8 bases, there was a span of 24 bases. CDR3 length: 16 residues. Germline V gives CDR1 SGHRS, CDR2 YFSETQ. This material consisted of PBMCs, taken around atezolizumab (anti-PD-L1) treatment. The chain carries TRBV5-1 and TRBJ1-2; D might be TRBD1 (6 bases). The TCR comes from a man aged 55 to 70 with urothelial cancer. CDR3 loop: CASSTGHRQEVRGYTF. The CDR3 DNA reads as TGCGCCAGCAGCACGGGACATCGACAGGAGGTCCGGGGCTACACCTTC.